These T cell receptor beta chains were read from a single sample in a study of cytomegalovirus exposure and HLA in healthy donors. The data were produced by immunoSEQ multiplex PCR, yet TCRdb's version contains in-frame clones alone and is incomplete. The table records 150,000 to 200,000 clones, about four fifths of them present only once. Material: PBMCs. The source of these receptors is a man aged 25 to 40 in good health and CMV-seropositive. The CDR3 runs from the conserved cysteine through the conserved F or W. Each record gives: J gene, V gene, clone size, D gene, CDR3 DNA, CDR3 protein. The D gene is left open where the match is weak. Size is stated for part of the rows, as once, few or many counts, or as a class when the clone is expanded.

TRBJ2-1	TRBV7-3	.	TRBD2	TGTGCCAGCAGCTTATCCGGACTAGCGGGAGCTGGAGGCTCCTACAATGAGCAGTTCTTC	CASSLSGLAGAGGSYNEQFF
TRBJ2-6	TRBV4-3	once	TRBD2	TGCGCCAGCAGCCAAGCGCGGGGGACTCCTTCTTCTGGGGCCAACGTCCTGACTTTC	CASSQARGTPSSGANVLTF
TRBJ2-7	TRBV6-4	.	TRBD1	TGTGCCAGCAGTGTCCCCGGGACAGGGGCCTACGAGCAGTACTTC	CASSVPGTGAYEQYF
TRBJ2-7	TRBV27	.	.	TGTGCCAGCAGTTTAAGGCTAGCTACCTACGAGCAGTACTTC	CASSLRLATYEQYF
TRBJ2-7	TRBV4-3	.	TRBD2	TGCGCCAGCAGTCAAGCGGGGGAGACCTACGAGCAGTACTTC	CASSQAGETYEQYF
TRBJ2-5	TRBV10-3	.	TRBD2	TGTGCCATTAGCGGGGGGGCCCAACAAGAGACCCAGTACTTC	CAISGGAQQETQYF
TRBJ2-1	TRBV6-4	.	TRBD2	TGTGCCAGCAGCTCGGGACTCCGCGGGGGGTACAATGAGCAGTTCTTC	CASSSGLRGGYNEQFF
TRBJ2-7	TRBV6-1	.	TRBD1	TGTGCCAGCAGTGAAGGGACAGGGGGGCACTACGAGCAGTACTTC	CASSEGTGGHYEQYF
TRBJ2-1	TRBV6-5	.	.	TGTGCCAGCAAGAACAGTTACAATGAGCAGTTCTTC	CASKNSYNEQFF
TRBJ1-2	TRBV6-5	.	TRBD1	TGTGCCAGCAAGAGGGGACAGGCCTACTATGGCTACACCTTC	CASKRGQAYYGYTF
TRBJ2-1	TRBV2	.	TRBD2	TGTGCCAGCAGTGAAGATCTAGCGGGGTACAATGAGCAGTTCTTC	CASSEDLAGYNEQFF
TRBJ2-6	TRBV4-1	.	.	TGCGCCAGCAGCCGGGGAGGGGGCTCTGGGGCCAACGTCCTGACTTTC	CASSRGGGSGANVLTF
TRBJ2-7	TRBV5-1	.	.	TGCGCCAGCAGCTGGCGGGGCCTCGACGAGCAGTACTTC	CASSWRGLDEQYF
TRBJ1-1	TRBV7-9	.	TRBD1	TGTGCCAGCAGCCGAACAGGGGGCACTGAAGCTTTCTTT	CASSRTGGTEAFF
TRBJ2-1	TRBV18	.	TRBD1	TGTGCCAGCTCCCCCGCCGACAGGGCGGGTGAGCAGTTCTTC	CASSPADRAGEQFF
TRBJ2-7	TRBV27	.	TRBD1	TGTGCCAGCAGCCGGGACAGGGTATACGAGCAGTACTTC	CASSRDRVYEQYF
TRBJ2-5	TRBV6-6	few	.	TGTGCCAGCAGTGGTCAGGGGTTGGGCGAGGAGACCCAGTACTTC	CASSGQGLGEETQYF
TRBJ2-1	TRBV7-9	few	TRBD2	TGTGCCAGCAGCTCCGGACTAGATGTCTACAATGAGCAGTTCTTC	CASSSGLDVYNEQFF
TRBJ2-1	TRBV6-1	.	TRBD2	TGTGCCAGCCGACCGGGACTAGCGGCGTGGCAGTTCTTC	CASRPGLAAWQFF
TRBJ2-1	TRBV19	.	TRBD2	TGTGCCAGTAGTGTGGGACTAGCGGGAGTCGATGAGCAGTTCTTC	CASSVGLAGVDEQFF
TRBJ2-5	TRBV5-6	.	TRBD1	TGTGCCAGCAGCTCCGGACAGGGGGAAGAGACCCAGTACTTC	CASSSGQGEETQYF
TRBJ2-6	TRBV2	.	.	TGTGCCAGCAGTCGCGACAGAATAGCATATTCTGGGGCCAACGTCCTGACTTTC	CASSRDRIAYSGANVLTF